The entry below describes one T cell receptor beta chain. The antigen is unknown. TCRB transcripts that were expressed got sequenced, as all of the isolated RNA had been reverse transcribed. Profiled with immunoSEQ multiplex PCR; TCRdb holds only in-frame clones, not every one. Of under 950,000 clones listed, about a sixth were seen once; the top ten hold 0.023%. This sample was taken from a study of beta chain features in type 1 diabetes. Study-wide results and limits: Type 1 diabetes patients had moderately but significantly shorter TCRB CDR3s in all four CD4+ subsets. Any PCR bias toward short templates would affect both groups alike. The VDJ junctions of type 1 diabetes patients carried fewer insertions and more deletions.

Material: naive CD4+ T cells from blood. The clonotype comes from a woman aged 18-35 years in good health.

The CDR3 coding sequence is TGTGCCAGCACAGTGTCGACAGGAAATGAAAAACTGTTTTTT. Amino acids: CASTVSTGNEKLFF. The rearrangement links TRBV2 to TRBJ1-4, with a tentative D call TRBD1 (6 bases). The V gene's germline CDR1 is SNHLY and CDR2 FYNNEI. V dropped 7 bases and J dropped 5 bases, with 14 bases sitting between them. The length of the CDR3 is 14 residues.